This TCR beta chain stems from a study of T cells after yellow fever vaccination (dated by TCRdb to the late 2010s). Turning to the overall study: Libraries from fractions with low cell numbers were prepared with the SMART-Seq v4 Ultra Low Input RNA kit. To track T-cell clones before and after primary and booster YFV17D yellow fever vaccination, bulk TCR alpha and beta repertoires were sequenced longitudinally. Two healthy male donors, one aged 18 to 30 and one aged 30 to 39 years, were included in the cohort. Bulk PBMC replicates and cell subsets were isolated from blood drawn at multiple timepoints before and after both primary and secondary immunization.

TCR cDNA was synthesized by 5'RACE template switching, which introduced a universal primer site and unique molecular identifiers. Priming for cDNA synthesis came from both the TCR alpha and TCR beta constant segments. Libraries were amplified in two PCR steps, with sample barcodes and sequencing adapters added in the second step. Sequencing of libraries was done on Illumina HiSeq 2500 (2x100 bp) or NovaSeq (2x150 bp). On the authors' methods: Reads were demultiplexed and collapsed into UMI consensus sequences with MIGEC, and V(D)J alignment was performed with MiXCR. Vaccine-responding clonotypes were defined with edgeR using replicate PBMC samples, requiring FDR below 0.01 and a log2 fold change above 5 up to day 15. Each bulk clonotype received a CD4 or CD8 identity based on whether the sequenced CD4 or CD8 repertoire contained that clonotype at higher abundance. TCRdb reran the public reads through fastp at Q25 and MiXCR, keeping productive beta chains. Each record represents a unique CDR3 protein, reported with the most common genes and DNA among its rows. The V and J calls here are based on TCRdb, not the publication. The table for this sample lists nearly 70,000 distinct CDR3 sequences; around 7% of them were counted only once. The ten largest clones represent about 40% of the sample.

From a lookup of the germline V gene (reference sequence), CDR1 and CDR2 are LNHNV and YYDKDF. The CDR3 holds 15 amino acids from the cysteine to the phenylalanine. Only the CDR3 DNA is retained, 45 bases long and in frame from the first base. Compared with germline, V lacks 5 bases and J lacks 2 bases; bases without a gene match: 5. The study at large found these results: After the booster, most of the clones that had expanded following primary vaccination were detected again (almost 98% of CD4 and 80% to 90% of CD8), which suggests that memory was broadly maintained. Compared with the primary T-cell response, the secondary T-cell response was faster but weaker, reaching its peak on day 5 rather than on day 15. A small share of clonotypes occurred in both CD4 and CD8 compartments, likely arising from convergent recombination. Computational filtering was needed because FACS-sorted repertoires could contain abundant contaminating clonotypes from the bulk population. The study included only two donors, which limits how far the findings can be generalized.

As regards this clonotype: Its antigen remains unidentified. A read error is possible here, since a much larger clone lies one base away.

Sample treatment or condition, as interpreted from the label and publication: live attenuated yellow fever vaccine strain. PBMCs were isolated from peripheral blood using a standard Ficoll-Paque protocol. Dynabeads CD4 and CD8 positive selection kits were used to isolate CD4 and CD8 T-cell fractions. TriZol was used to extract RNA from bulk PBMCs, CD4 and CD8 fractions, and dextramer-positive and dextramer-negative fractions. The origin of this receptor is a man between 18 and 29 years old who received the YFV17D yellow fever vaccine. The specimen was CD8+ T cells sorted from PBMCs, collected about 41 days after the first yellow fever vaccination. The chain couples TRBV15 to TRBJ2-1; 8 bases in the middle match TRBD2. The DNA sequence is as follows: TGTGCCACCAGCGCCCGGGGGGGAACCTACAATGAGCAGTTCTTC. Its amino acids are CATSARGGTYNEQFF.